Following are 16 T cell receptor beta chains from one sample sequenced in a study of identical twins. TCRdb re-called the 5' RACE reads with MiXCR, one entry per CDR3 protein. The sample has just over 450,000 distinct CDR3 sequences; 12% to 15% are singletons. The same specimen was also included in a second study, on yellow fever vaccine responses in identical twins.

The specimen was CD4+ T cells sorted from blood. The receptors here all came from a woman aged 18 to 35 in good health.

This clonotype was recorded many times. J is TRBJ2-5 and V is TRBV4-1; TRBD2 agrees at 7 bases. This CDR3 comprises 16 residues. The V and J ends lost 1 base and 1 base, in that order; junction bases with no gene match: 6. Germline lookup yields CDR1 MGHRA and CDR2 YSYEKL. The CDR3 is CASSQAHSGIQETQYF. CDR3 coding DNA: TGCGCCAGCAGCCAAGCGCACAGCGGGATCCAAGAGACCCAGTACTTC.

This clonotype was observed a handful of times. The V gene is TRBV11-2, the J gene TRBJ2-1; 10 bases line up with TRBD2. Unmatched junction bases numbered 10, after V lost 5 bases and J lost 6 bases. CDR1 and CDR2 from the germline V gene are SGHAT and FQNNGV. CDR3 size: 16 residues. CDR3: CASSLLAGTNGNEQFF. The CDR3 region has the DNA TGTGCCAGCAGCCTACTAGCGGGGACCAACGGCAATGAGCAGTTCTTC. Filled out from reference TRBV11-2 and TRBJ2-1, the complete variable domain reads EAGVAQSPRYKIIEKRQSVAFWCNPISGHATLYWYQQILGQGPKLLIQFQNNGVVDDSQLPKDRFSAERLKGVDSTLKIQPAKLEDSAVYLCASSLLAGTNGNEQFFGPGTRLTVL.

For the CDR3, the DNA is TGTGCCACCAGCAGACCCGGGACAGGTAACAATGAGCAGTTCTTC. Protein: CATSRPGTGNNEQFF. The chain recombines TRBV15 with TRBJ2-1, with TRBD1 matching over 8 bases. Germline V gene sequence: CDR1 LNHNV, CDR2 YYDKDF (reference sequence). The CDR3 loop spans 15 amino acids. V lost 2 bases to trimming and J lost 5 bases; unmatched junction nucleotides: 5.

The chain uses TRBV4-1 and TRBJ1-5; D perhaps matches TRBD1 (6 bases). From germline, CDR1 is MGHRA and CDR2 YSYEKL. The CDR3 contains 15 residues. The V end was cut by 1 base, the J end by 3 bases, with 10 bases between. The CDR3 sequence: CASSQGGQFNQPQHF. The CDR3 nucleotides read TGCGCCAGCAGCCAAGGCGGACAGTTCAATCAGCCCCAGCATTTT.

V and J are TRBV12-3 or TRBV12-4 and TRBJ2-5, with 7 bases matching TRBD1. The V gene end was trimmed by 4 bases and the J gene end by 7 bases; junction bases not matched to a gene: 12. The CDR3 spans 15 residues. Written as DNA, the CDR3 is TGTGCCAGCAGTTCCCTACAGGGGCTCGGTAGGACCCAGTACTTC. This gives the protein CASSSLQGLGRTQYF.

The V gene is TRBV29-1, the J gene TRBJ2-3; D is possibly TRBD2 (6 bases). Looked up from germline, CDR1 is SQVTM and CDR2 is ANQGSEA. Trimming stripped 4 bases from V and 0 bases from J, with 11 bases between. The CDR3 is made up of 14 amino acids. CDR3 sequence (DNA): TGCAGCGTTGCTCTGGGGACTAGCACAGATACGCAGTATTTT. It is translated as CSVALGTSTDTQYF.

This clonotype was detected a few times. The CDR3 DNA reads TGTGCCAGCAGCTTAATTGATGAGACCCAGTACTTC. It yields the protein CASSLIDETQYF. The V gene is TRBV11-2, the J gene TRBJ2-5, with D uncertain. Germline CDR1 is SGHAT and CDR2 is FQNNGV. This CDR3 contains 12 residues. V shed 2 bases and J shed 5 bases, with 6 bases lying between them. Filled out from reference TRBV11-2 and TRBJ2-5, the complete variable domain reads EAGVAQSPRYKIIEKRQSVAFWCNPISGHATLYWYQQILGQGPKLLIQFQNNGVVDDSQLPKDRFSAERLKGVDSTLKIQPAKLEDSAVYLCASSLIDETQYFGPGTRLLVL.

This chain connects TRBV20-1 to TRBJ2-1; D unresolved. The germline V and J ends were trimmed by 0 bases and 7 bases, with 16 bases remaining between them. This CDR3 has 15 amino acids. In germline, CDR1 is DFQATT, CDR2 SNEGSKA (reference sequence). The CDR3 here is CSARDSSRPFNEQFF. CDR3 bases: TGCAGTGCTAGAGATTCATCGCGGCCGTTTAATGAGCAGTTCTTC.

The V gene is TRBV5-1, the J gene TRBJ2-7, with TRBD2 identical over 9 bases. Germline-derived CDR1 and CDR2 are SGHRS and YFSETQ. The CDR3 consists of 14 residues. V was clipped by 6 bases and J by 5 bases; unmatched bases: 9. CDR3 sequence reads: CASKGGAGGHEQYF. The CDR3 DNA reads as TGCGCCAGCAAGGGGGGAGCGGGAGGTCACGAGCAGTACTTC.

The rearrangement uses TRBV20-1 and TRBJ2-5; weak D call: TRBD1 (5 bases). The CDR3 has 14 residues. V was clipped by 0 bases and J by 2 bases, with 10 bases between them. Germline CDR1 is DFQATT and CDR2 is SNEGSKA (reference sequence). Here the CDR3 DNA reads TGCAGTGCTAGAGATCTCCGACAGCAAGAGACCCAGTACTTC. It codes for CSARDLRQQETQYF.

Only a few counts were recorded for this clonotype. V is TRBV29-1 and J is TRBJ2-7; 11 bases agree with TRBD1. Trimming removed 6 bases from V and 6 bases from J; junction bases left unmatched: 7. The CDR3 consists of 13 residues. Germline lookup yields CDR1 SQVTM and CDR2 ANQGSEA. The chain's CDR3 is CSVGLGQGGEQYF. The CDR3 DNA is TGCAGCGTCGGACTGGGACAGGGGGGCGAGCAGTACTTC.

A remark on this clonotype: A much larger clone differs by one base, so this may be a read error. The chain recombines TRBV7-2 with TRBJ2-3; 7 nucleotides line up with TRBD2. Germline V CDR1 and CDR2: SGHTA, FQGNSA. There are 13 residues in the CDR3. As DNA, the CDR3 is TGTGTCAGCAGCTTAGCGGGTGGCTATACGCAGTATTTT. Its translation is CVSSLAGGYTQYF.

This clonotype showed up just a few times. This chain connects TRBV10-2 to TRBJ2-2, with 10 bases aligning to TRBD2. This CDR3 comprises 18 residues. The ends lost 6 bases at V and 5 bases at J; junction bases unmatched: 15. The germline CDR1 and CDR2 sequences are WSHSY and SAAADI. The DNA of the CDR3 is TGCGCCAGCAGCCTTCTAGCGGGAGTCGGCGGGTGGACCGGGGAGCTGTTTTTT. Translating it yields CASSLLAGVGGWTGELFF.

This clonotype was seen ten or more times. This chain uses TRBV5-1 with TRBJ2-1; D tentatively fits TRBD1 or TRBD2 (6 bases each). The V gene's germline CDR1 is SGHRS and CDR2 YFSETQ. The CDR3 extends over 16 amino acids. V was trimmed by 1 base and J by 7 bases, leaving 18 bases between them. The CDR3 DNA sequence: TGCGCCAGCAGCTTGTTAGGGGGGACTCTTGAGAATGAGCAGTTCTTC. Its translation: CASSLLGGTLENEQFF. Complete variable domain (other parts from reference TRBV5-1 and TRBJ2-1): KAGVTQTPRYLIKTRGQQVTLSCSPISGHRSVSWYQQTPGQGLQFLFEYFSETQRNKGNFPGRFSGRQFSNSRSEMNVSTLELGDSALYLCASSLLGGTLENEQFFGPGTRLTVL.

This clonotype was picked up a small number of times. CDR3 nucleotide sequence: TGTGCCAGCAGCTTACCAGCGGGAGGTGCGACAGATACGCAGTATTTT. It codes for CASSLPAGGATDTQYF. V usage is TRBV7-9 and J usage is TRBJ2-3; TRBD2 agrees at 9 bases. The CDR3 length is 16 residues. Unmatched junction bases numbered 6, after V lost 2 bases and J lost 3 bases. Germline lookup yields CDR1 SEHNR and CDR2 FQNEAQ (reference sequence). Looking up the rest from reference TRBV7-9 and TRBJ2-3 gives the full variable domain: DTGVSQNPRHKITKRGQNVTFRCDPISEHNRLYWYRQTLGQGPEFLTYFQNEAQLEKSRLLSDRFSAERPKGSFSTLEIQRTEQGDSAMYLCASSLPAGGATDTQYFGPGTRLTVL.

This chain links TRBV7-3 with TRBJ2-3; the D gene is possibly TRBD1 (6 bases). CDR1 is SGHTA, CDR2 FQGTGA, per germline. The CDR3 is 14 residues long. Trimming removed 2 bases from V and 7 bases from J, with 13 bases in between. CDR3 sequence (DNA): TGTGCCAGCAGCTTACTTTCAGGGACAAATACGCAGTATTTT. Translating gives CASSLLSGTNTQYF.